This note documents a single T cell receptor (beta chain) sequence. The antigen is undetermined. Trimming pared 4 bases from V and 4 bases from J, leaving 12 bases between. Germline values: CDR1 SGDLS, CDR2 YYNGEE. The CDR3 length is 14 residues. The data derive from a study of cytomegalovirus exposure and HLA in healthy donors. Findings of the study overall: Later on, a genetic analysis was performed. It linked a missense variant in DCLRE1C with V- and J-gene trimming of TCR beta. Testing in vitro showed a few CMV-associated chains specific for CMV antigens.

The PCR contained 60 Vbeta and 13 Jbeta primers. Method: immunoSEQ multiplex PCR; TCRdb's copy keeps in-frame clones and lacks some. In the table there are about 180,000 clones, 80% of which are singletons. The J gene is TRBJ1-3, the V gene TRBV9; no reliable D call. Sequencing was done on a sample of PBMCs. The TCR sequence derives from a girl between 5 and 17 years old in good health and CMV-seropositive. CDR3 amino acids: CASSPGGPGNTIYF. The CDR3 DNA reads TGTGCCAGCAGCCCCGGAGGGCCCGGAAACACCATATATTTT.